These 10 T cell receptor delta chains share one sample of origin, sequenced in a study of Vδ1+ human thymocytes. Study-wide findings and caveats: In the thymus, TRG and TRD repertoires looked highly polyclonal with Gaussian CDR3 lengths.

For these TCRs, the target antigens are not known. RNA was extracted from the cells and then reverse transcribed. The CDR3 regions were amplified by multiplex PCR from V-gene primers to a constant-region primer. TCRdb re-identified clones in the multiplex PCR reads via CATT. Among about 27,000 delta-chain clones listed, 29% were seen once. The sample was Vdelta1+ gamma-delta thymocytes from the thymus. Sample subset: FACS-sorted CD3+ TCRalphabeta- TCRVdelta1+ TCRVdelta2- thymocytes. These receptors all stem from a boy in the first two years of life who had congenital heart surgery.

As to this clone: Other DNA sequences from this sample encode an identical CDR3 as well. This chain links TRDV1 with TRDJ1, with 7 bases matching TRDD3. Per germline, CDR1 TSWWSYY and CDR2 QGS. V lost 5 bases and J lost 1; bases outside the gene matches: 10. CDR3 length: 16 residues. Written as DNA, the CDR3 is TGTGCTCTTGGGCTTCCGCCTGGGGGGACCACCGATAAACTCATCTTT. It translates to CALGLPPGGTTDKLIF.

This sequence joins TRDV1 and TRDJ1, with 11 nucleotides matching TRDD3. Trimming cost V 5 bases and J 5 bases; bases outside gene matches: 16. Germline CDR1 and CDR2: TSWWSYY and QGS. The CDR3 covers 18 residues. CDR3 loop: CALGSRMGDTLNSDKLIF. In nucleotides, the CDR3 is TGTGCTCTTGGGAGCCGGATGGGGGATACGCTTAATTCTGATAAACTCATCTTT.

Comments on this clone: Different DNA sequences within this sample yield the same CDR3. J is TRDJ1 and V is TRDV1; 12 bases are shared with TRDD3. Germline V gene data show CDR1 as TSWWSYY and CDR2 as QGS. J was trimmed by 1 base and V by 6 bases; bases with no gene match: 18. This CDR3 has 20 residues. Here the CDR3 reads CALGVQLGDTWVGGTDKLIF. CDR3 DNA sequence: TGTGCTCTTGGCGTACAACTGGGGGATACATGGGTTGGGGGCACCGATAAACTCATCTTT.

This clone was found a few times. This chain connects TRDV1 to TRDJ1; no definite D call. V lost 1 base and J lost 0, with 12 bases in between. Looked up from germline, CDR1 is TSWWSYY and CDR2 is QGS. The CDR3 runs 16 residues. The CDR3 region is CALGEPPFRHTDKLIF. The CDR3 region has the DNA TGTGCTCTTGGGGAACCCCCTTTCCGTCACACCGATAAACTCATCTTT.

This chain uses TRDV1 with TRDJ1; TRDD3 aligns across 10 bases. V lost 4 bases and J lost 4; bases outside the gene matches: 15. CDR1 is TSWWSYY, CDR2 QGS, per germline. The CDR3 consists of 18 residues. The CDR3 here is CALGVVFLTGGLNDKLIF. CDR3 coding DNA: TGTGCTCTTGGGGTCGTCTTCCTTACTGGGGGATTAAACGATAAACTCATCTTT.

In this sample, this clone turned up a few times. The rearrangement links TRDV1 to TRDJ1; TRDD3 agrees at 10 bases. V gave up 0 bases and J gave up 2 bases; unmatched junction bases: 15. The CDR3 contains 20 residues. The germline V gene has CDR1 TSWWSYY and CDR2 QGS. The CDR3 loop reads CALGELEPGGYAGETDKLIF. In DNA, the CDR3 is TGTGCTCTTGGGGAACTGGAACCCGGGGGATACGCGGGGGAGACCGATAAACTCATCTTT.

The rearrangement uses TRDV1 and TRDJ1; D may be TRDD3 (6 bases). The germline gives CDR1 TSWWSYY, CDR2 QGS. The CDR3 consists of 17 residues. Trimming pared 1 base from V and 2 bases from J, leaving 17 bases between. CDR3 bases: TGTGCTCTTGGGGAACGGGCCTACGCTACTGGGACCGATAAACTCATCTTT. This sequence encodes CALGERAYATGTDKLIF.

In this sample, this clone turned up a few times. The junction and the germline gene differ at one end; a read error may be behind it. J is TRDJ2 and V is TRDV3; 9 bases match TRDD3. This CDR3 has 17 residues. Germline CDR1 and CDR2: TVYSNPD and GDNSRS (reference sequence). CDR3 sequence reads: CAPIRPLGDYLTTQLFF. The DNA for the CDR3 is TGTGCCCCTATACGACCACTGGGGGACTACCTGACAACACAACTCTTCTTT.

The rearrangement uses TRDV1 and TRDJ1, with a weak D call TRDD3 (5 bases). The CDR3 totals 14 residues. The germline V and J ends were trimmed by 2 bases and 3 bases, with 10 bases remaining between them. CDR1 TSWWSYY and CDR2 QGS come from the germline V gene. The CDR3 DNA sequence: TGTGCTCTTGGGGAAGTTCTGGGCTCCGATAAACTCATCTTT. It codes for CALGEVLGSDKLIF.

Turning to this clone: A much larger clone lies a single base off, so this may be a read error. The J gene is TRDJ1, the V gene TRDV1, with 11 bases matching TRDD3. Germline values: CDR1 TSWWSYY, CDR2 QGS. V lost 1 base to trimming and J lost 1 base; unmatched junction nucleotides: 20. The CDR3 runs to 22 residues. The CDR3 DNA reads TGTGCTCTTGGGGAACCCCCTATCTACTGGGGGATAAGGGACCTGTGCACCGATAAACTCATCTTT. Protein sequence: CALGEPPIYWGIRDLCTDKLIF.